The clone carrying this T cell receptor beta chain was seen a few times. Its target is not known. These data originate in a study of blood T cells in healthy people across ages. Study-level findings and limits: Both naive CD4+ cell counts and diversity were greater in long-lived donors than in aged donors.

Deletions cut 5 bases from V and 4 bases from J, with 15 bases between. In germline, CDR1 is DFQATT, CDR2 SNEGSKA (reference sequence). There are 13 residues in the CDR3. Then a second PCR, running roughly 7 to 12 cycles, was carried out with a sample-barcoded 5' primer and a J-beta primer mix. TCRdb reprocessed the 5' RACE reads with MiXCR, giving one entry per CDR3 protein. The repertoire holds under 2 million distinct CDR3 sequences, with about 31% as singletons. Samples each had at least 5 micrograms of total RNA extracted. The genes are TRBV20-1 and TRBJ2-7, with D possibly TRBD1 on 5 matching bases. The sequence was obtained from a woman aged 25 to 45 in good health. The material sequenced was blood. CDR3 sequence reads: CSASVGRDYEQYF. The CDR3, as DNA: TGCAGTGCTTCCGTCGGCAGGGATTACGAGCAGTACTTC.